The next 10 T cell receptor beta chains were all read from a single sample in a study of T cell repertoires in cytomegalovirus infection. A single record per CDR3 protein comes from TCRdb applying MiXCR to the reads. The sample contains some 150,000 distinct CDR3 sequences, 5.5% to 7% of which appear only once. Sequencing was performed on PBMCs. The source is a human donor in good health (CMV status not recorded). Some clones in this sample may be carry-over from other donors' samples.

This clonotype was seen more than once but under ten times. This chain joins TRBV20-1 and TRBJ2-7; D unresolved. Germline V lookup: CDR1 DFQATT, CDR2 SNEGSKA (reference sequence). CDR3 length equals 14 residues. V lost 2 bases to trimming and J lost 3 bases, with 14 bases between them. The CDR3 reads CSARPRTVDYEQYF. The CDR3 DNA reads TGCAGTGCTAGACCTCGGACCGTAGACTACGAGCAGTACTTC.

This chain uses TRBV29-1 with TRBJ2-4; weak D call: TRBD1 (6 bases). Germline CDR1 and CDR2: SQVTM and ANQGSEA. Trimming pared 7 bases from V and 6 bases from J, leaving 16 bases between. CDR3 size: 13 residues. CDR3 sequence: CSALTGRGNIQYF. CDR3 coding DNA: TGCAGCGCCCTGACAGGCCGCGGAAACATTCAGTACTTC.

The chain joins TRBV19 to TRBJ1-5; 10 bases map to TRBD1. Trimming at V came to 6 bases and at J to 7 bases, leaving 9 bases not matched to a gene. The CDR3 spans 15 residues. Germline CDR1 reads LNHDA; CDR2 reads SQIVND (reference sequence). The CDR3 loop is CASRGGQGIPQPQHF. The CDR3 nucleotides are TGTGCCAGTAGGGGGGGACAGGGGATTCCCCAGCCCCAGCATTTT. The entire variable domain, with the rest obtained from reference TRBV19 and TRBJ1-5, is as follows: DGGITQSPKYLFRKEGQNVTLSCEQNLNHDAMYWYRQDPGQGLRLIYYSQIVNDFQKGDIAEGYSVSREKKESFPLTVTSAQKNPTAFYLCASRGGQGIPQPQHFGDGTRLSIL.

This clonotype appeared many times. This rearrangement joins TRBV11-3 to TRBJ2-1; D gene ambiguous. This CDR3 is built from 14 residues. Trimming removed 5 bases from V and 9 bases from J, with 17 bases in between. The V gene's germline CDR1 is SGHNT and CDR2 YENEEA. DNA for the CDR3: TGTGCCAGCAGCCGTGGTCATAGCTCTGTTGAGCAGTTCTTC. This sequence encodes CASSRGHSSVEQFF.

This clonotype was picked up many times. V and J are TRBV7-9 and TRBJ1-6; no clear D. V was pared by 3 bases and J by 7 bases, with 4 bases between. Germline V gene data show CDR1 as SEHNR and CDR2 as FQNEAQ (reference sequence). CDR3 length: 12 amino acids. The CDR3 region is CASSFGNSPLHF. The CDR3 DNA reads TGTGCCAGCAGCTTCGGGAATTCACCCCTCCACTTT. The complete variable domain, with remaining parts taken from reference TRBV7-9 and TRBJ1-6, reads DTGVSQNPRHKITKRGQNVTFRCDPISEHNRLYWYRQTLGQGPEFLTYFQNEAQLEKSRLLSDRFSAERPKGSFSTLEIQRTEQGDSAMYLCASSFGNSPLHFGNGTRLTVT.

This clonotype came up many times. The rearrangement links TRBV6-6 to TRBJ1-5, with 7 bases matching TRBD1. The junction had 11 bases not matched to a gene; V was cut back by 2 bases and J by 4 bases. The CDR3 totals 17 residues. Germline CDR1 and CDR2: MNHNY and SVGAGI (reference sequence). The CDR3 DNA reads TGTGCCAGCAGTTACAACGGAGGGACAGTCGGGAATCAGCCCCAGCATTTT. It specifies CASSYNGGTVGNQPQHF.

The V call is TRBV30, the J call TRBJ1-2; D is possibly TRBD1 (6 bases). Per the germline V gene, CDR1 is GTSNPN and CDR2 is SVGIG (reference sequence). V lost 4 bases, J lost 8 bases, and 20 bases lay in between. CDR3 length: 14 residues. CDR3 sequence reads: CAWKSLGGDQGYTF. CDR3 coding DNA: TGTGCCTGGAAATCTCTTGGGGGCGATCAGGGCTACACCTTC.

This chain links TRBV2 with TRBJ2-2, with 10 bases aligning to TRBD2. Germline V lookup: CDR1 SNHLY, CDR2 FYNNEI. Unmatched junction bases numbered 5, after V lost 2 bases and J lost 5 bases. The CDR3 length is 16 residues. In DNA, the CDR3 is TGTGCCAGCAGTGAAAATTTAGCGGGGGGTACCGGGGAGCTGTTTTTT. Translation: CASSENLAGGTGELFF.

The chain employs TRBV5-6 and TRBJ2-2, with no clear D. There are 15 residues in the CDR3. With 4 bases removed from V and 0 bases from J, the gap between germline ends came to 10 bases. Germline values: CDR1 SGHDT, CDR2 YYEEEE. In DNA form, the CDR3 reads TGTGCCAGCAGCCGTCAGCTCGCGAACACCGGGGAGCTGTTTTTT. Protein sequence: CASSRQLANTGELFF.

The rearrangement joins TRBV2 to TRBJ1-5, with D hard to call. The ends were cut back, 0 bases at V and 6 bases at J, with 12 bases in the middle. This CDR3 has 15 amino acids. The germline V gene encodes CDR1 SNHLY and CDR2 FYNNEI. This CDR3 reads CASSEAGPLTQPQHF. As DNA, the CDR3 is TGTGCCAGCAGTGAAGCAGGACCTTTAACTCAGCCCCAGCATTTT.